This T cell receptor (beta chain) was sequenced for a study of blood T cell repertoires in COVID-19. About the research overall: Italy, Spain and the United States were the sources of the convalescent and acute COVID-19 samples. T cells, B-cell-depleted T cells, or PBMCs provided the cDNA or gDNA that served as material.

This clone was seen more than once but under ten times. Per the original methods: Estimated nucleated cell counts came from reference gene primer amplification. Here immunoSEQ multiplex PCR was the method, and the copy in TCRdb shows in-frame clones only, minus some. For V, J and clone size, that table is used; D and trimming come from the DNA. The sample shows some 200,000 clones, 75% to 90% of them seen only once. V lost 1 base, J lost 1 base, and 7 bases stayed unmatched. This CDR3 comprises 17 residues. The V gene's germline CDR1 is MGHRA and CDR2 YSYEKL. This clonotype originated in a woman in her thirties or forties with acute or convalescent COVID-19. Material for sequencing was peripheral blood. The chain recombines TRBV4-1 with TRBJ2-3; 8 positions agree with TRBD2. The CDR3 loop reads CASSQGGAGGGTDTQYF. CDR3 coding DNA: TGCGCCAGCAGCCAAGGAGGGGCGGGAGGTGGCACAGATACGCAGTATTTT.